The 27 T cell receptor beta chains given below trace back to one sample, sequenced in a study of cytotoxic CD8 clonotypes in ibrutinib-treated CLL. TCRdb's table, derived via immunoSEQ multiplex PCR, lists solely in-frame clones and lacks some. Of 150,000 to 200,000 clones in the sample, around nine tenths were seen once. The material sequenced was PBMCs, taken at disease progression, from a patient treated with ibrutinib. These receptor sequences come from a human donor with chronic lymphocytic leukemia.

In its sample, this clone was seen once. Written as DNA, the CDR3 is TGTGCCAGCAGCCAAGATAGCACAGCGGCTAATGAGCAGTTCTTC. It yields the protein CASSQDSTAANEQFF. The V and J genes are TRBV4-2 and TRBJ2-1; D possibly corresponds to TRBD2 (5 bases). V lost 0 bases and J 7 bases, leaving 13 bases between the germline ends. This CDR3 is built from 15 residues. Looked up from germline, CDR1 is LGHNA and CDR2 is YNFKEQ.

The chain combines TRBV19 with TRBJ2-1, with D maybe TRBD2 (5 bases). V was clipped by 1 base and J by 5 bases, with 18 bases between them. Looked up from germline, CDR1 is LNHDA and CDR2 is SQIVND (reference sequence). The CDR3 runs 17 residues. The CDR3 DNA sequence: TGTGCCAGTAGTATAGTAACGGGGATATATAGGCACAATGAGCAGTTCTTC. Translating it yields CASSIVTGIYRHNEQFF.

This sequence joins TRBV4-3 and TRBJ1-2, with 7 bases identical to TRBD1. This CDR3 comprises 14 residues. Trimming removed 4 bases from V and 3 bases from J; junction bases left unmatched: 5. Germline V gene data show CDR1 as LGHNA and CDR2 as YSLEER. CDR3 coding DNA: TGCGCCAGCAGCCTGTCTCAGGGGGACTATGGCTACACCTTC. Residues: CASSLSQGDYGYTF.

This clone showed up just once. The rearrangement joins TRBV5-4 to TRBJ1-1; tentatively, D is TRBD1 (5 bases). Germline loops: CDR1 SGHNT, CDR2 YYREEE (reference sequence). There are 13 residues in the CDR3. The V end lost 4 bases, the J end lost 10 bases, and 17 bases lay between the germline ends. CDR3 DNA sequence: TGTGCCAGCAGCACCGGGACCGGGGTTGGAGCTTTCTTT. Translating gives CASSTGTGVGAFF.

A few counts support this clone. The chain employs TRBV20-1 and TRBJ1-2; D unclear. Germline V gene sequence: CDR1 DFQATT, CDR2 SNEGSKA (reference sequence). V shed 3 bases and J shed 10 bases, with 6 bases lying between them. CDR3 size: 9 residues. The DNA of the CDR3 is TGCAGTGCTAGCGGCCCCTACACCTTC. It yields the protein CSASGPYTF.

The chain carries TRBV4-2 and TRBJ1-4; 9 bases line up with TRBD1. V was pared by 3 bases and J by 1 base, with 3 bases of the junction left unmatched. The CDR3 extends over 16 amino acids. Germline CDR1 reads LGHNA; CDR2 reads YNFKEQ. The CDR3 nucleotides read TGTGCCAGCAGCCAGGGACAGGGCGAAACTAATGAAAAACTGTTTTTT. Residues: CASSQGQGETNEKLFF.

The genes are TRBV5-1 and TRBJ2-7, with 7 bases aligning to TRBD1. CDR1 is SGHRS and CDR2 is YFSETQ in the germline V gene. This CDR3 is 15 amino acids long. The V gene end was trimmed by 3 bases and the J gene end by 5 bases; junction bases not matched to a gene: 11. The CDR3 sequence is CASSSTRQGPDEQYF. The CDR3 DNA sequence: TGCGCCAGCAGCTCCACCCGACAGGGACCCGACGAGCAGTACTTC.

V and J are TRBV7-2 and TRBJ1-1; 8 bases align to TRBD1. The V segment lost 3 bases and the J segment 2 bases; nucleotides outside the gene matches: 5. The CDR3 length is 15 residues. Germline assignment: CDR1 SGHTA and CDR2 FQGNSA. The CDR3 DNA is TGTGCCAGCAGCTTCCAGGGGGCACGCAACACTGAAGCTTTCTTT. Translating gives CASSFQGARNTEAFF.

The V and J genes are TRBV30 and TRBJ2-5, with D tentatively TRBD1 (5 bases). Germline CDR1 is GTSNPN and CDR2 is SVGIG (reference sequence). Between the trimmed V and J ends, which lost 1 base and 2 bases, there was a span of 14 bases. There are 15 residues in the CDR3. In DNA form, the CDR3 reads TGTGCCTGGAGTGAGATAGGGGTTACGCAAGAGACCCAGTACTTC. Amino acids: CAWSEIGVTQETQYF. The whole variable domain, filled in from reference TRBV30 and TRBJ2-5, reads SQTIHQWPATLVQPVGSPLSLECTVEGTSNPNLYWYRQAAGRGLQLLFYSVGIGQISSEVPQNLSASRPQDRQFILSSKKLLLSDSGFYLCAWSEIGVTQETQYFGPGTRLLVL.

V and J are TRBV28 and TRBJ1-1; a weak D match, TRBD1 (6 bases). V shed 6 bases and J shed 11 bases, with 16 bases lying between them. Germline CDR1 is MDHEN and CDR2 is SYDVKM. This CDR3 contains 12 residues. As DNA, the CDR3 is TGTGCCAGCAGCTTTCTGGGGGCAGAGGCTTTCTTT. This translates into CASSFLGAEAFF. The full variable domain, its missing parts supplied by reference TRBV28 and TRBJ1-1, is DVKVTQSSRYLVKRTGEKVFLECVQDMDHENMFWYRQDPGLGLRLIYFSYDVKMKEKGDIPEGYSVSREKKERFSLILESASTNQTSMYLCASSFLGAEAFFGQGTRLTVV.

This clone was recorded once. The chain has TRBV11-2 and TRBJ2-3; 9 bases are a match to TRBD1. The ends lost 1 base at V and 1 base at J; junction bases unmatched: 6. The V gene's germline CDR1 is SGHAT and CDR2 FQNNGV. This CDR3 has 17 residues. The CDR3, as DNA: TGTGCCAGCAGCTTAGGTATCTGGGACAGGGGCACAGATACGCAGTATTTT. This gives the protein CASSLGIWDRGTDTQYF.

This clone came up once. This chain joins TRBV5-1 and TRBJ2-2; perhaps TRBD2 as D (5 bases). Trimming shortened V by 5 bases and J by 5 bases, and 10 bases separated the two germline ends. Germline CDR1 SGHRS, CDR2 YFSETQ. The CDR3 covers 13 residues. CDR3 residues: CASSGPGTGELFF. In DNA, the CDR3 is TGCGCCAGCAGTGGGCCGGGGACCGGGGAGCTGTTTTTT.

This clone has just one count. V usage is TRBV18 and J usage is TRBJ2-7, with D unclear. V dropped 1 base and J dropped 3 bases, with 7 bases sitting between them. Germline V CDR1 and CDR2: KGHSH, LQKENI. The CDR3 is made up of 13 amino acids. CDR3 loop: CASSPRENYEQYF. The CDR3 DNA reads TGTGCCAGCTCACCACGCGAGAACTACGAGCAGTACTTC.

The gene calls are TRBV6-5 and TRBJ2-7, with a tentative D call TRBD1 (6 bases). CDR1 is MNHEY and CDR2 is SVGAGI in the germline V gene. The CDR3 is made up of 13 amino acids. V shed 5 bases and J shed 3 bases, with 11 bases lying between them. This chain's CDR3 is CASSRDTFYEQYF. The CDR3 DNA follows: TGTGCCAGCAGTAGGGACACGTTCTACGAGCAGTACTTC.

V usage is TRBV7-7 and J usage is TRBJ2-1; D is possibly TRBD2 (5 bases). The V gene's germline CDR1 is SSHAT and CDR2 FNYEAQ (reference sequence). V lost 1 base to trimming and J lost 2 bases, with 9 bases between them. The CDR3 has 15 residues. The CDR3 here is CASSLGSSTYNEQFF. The CDR3 DNA is TGTGCCAGCAGCTTAGGGTCTAGCACCTACAATGAGCAGTTCTTC.

This clone was seen a handful of times. This chain uses TRBV6-5 with TRBJ1-2; D unclear. The CDR3 runs 14 residues. Trimming stripped 1 base from V and 4 bases from J, with 10 bases between. Germline loops: CDR1 MNHEY, CDR2 SVGAGI. The DNA of the CDR3 is TGTGCCAGCAGTTACTTGGGGAAGGGCTATGGCTACACCTTC. As protein: CASSYLGKGYGYTF.

The V and J genes are TRBV19 and TRBJ1-2; D perhaps matches TRBD1 (6 bases). V lost 1 base and J lost 8, with 14 bases in between. CDR1 and CDR2 (germline): LNHDA, SQIVND (reference sequence). The CDR3 contains 14 residues. CDR3 sequence reads: CASSIALGGGGYTF. CDR3 DNA: TGTGCCAGTAGTATAGCCCTGGGGGGCGGGGGCTACACCTTC.

The rearrangement links TRBV6-5 to TRBJ1-5; D is unclear. Germline V gene data show CDR1 as MNHEY and CDR2 as SVGAGI. The CDR3 consists of 14 residues. The V end lost 2 bases, the J end lost 0 bases, and 5 bases lay between the germline ends. The CDR3 coding sequence is TGTGCCAGCAGTTACGGTAGTAGCAATCAGCCCCAGCATTTT. Its protein product is CASSYGSSNQPQHF.

The chain is built from TRBV9 and TRBJ2-3; D ambiguous. CDR1 and CDR2 (germline): SGDLS, YYNGEE. The CDR3 extends over 13 amino acids. Trimming left V 0 bases short and J 5 bases short, with 7 bases between. In DNA, the CDR3 is TGTGCCAGCAGCGTAGCCTGGTTAGATACGCAGTATTTT. Residues: CASSVAWLDTQYF. The entire variable domain, with the rest obtained from reference TRBV9 and TRBJ2-3, is as follows: DSGVTQTPKHLITATGQRVTLRCSPRSGDLSVYWYQQSLDQGLQFLIQYYNGEERAKGNILERFSAQQFPDLHSELNLSSLELGDSALYFCASSVAWLDTQYFGPGTRLTVL.

The chain joins TRBV5-1 to TRBJ2-3; 14 nucleotides line up with TRBD2. The CDR3 sequence is 18 residues long. The germline gives CDR1 SGHRS, CDR2 YFSETQ. V trimming: 4 bases; J trimming: 5 bases; junction bases outside the gene matches: 12. The CDR3 region has the DNA TGCGCCAGCAGCCGAGGCACGACTAGCGGGAGGGCCGTAGATACGCAGTATTTT. This translates into CASSRGTTSGRAVDTQYF.

This chain uses TRBV5-1 with TRBJ2-7, with 10 bases matching TRBD1. This CDR3 contains 15 residues. CDR1 and CDR2 (germline): SGHRS, YFSETQ. Trimming at V came to 2 bases and at J to 6 bases, leaving 8 bases not matched to a gene. CDR3 sequence reads: CASSFRGTGVGEQYF. In DNA, the CDR3 is TGCGCCAGCAGCTTCCGGGGGACAGGGGTTGGCGAGCAGTACTTC.

V and J are TRBV27 and TRBJ2-7; TRBD2 agrees at 9 bases. The V segment lost 5 bases and the J segment 2 bases; nucleotides outside the gene matches: 13. The CDR3 contains 17 residues. Germline values: CDR1 MNHEY, CDR2 SMNVEV (reference sequence). CDR3 DNA: TGTGCCAGCAGTCCAACGGGGGGTAGCGGGGGAACCTACGAGCAGTACTTC. Translation gives CASSPTGGSGGTYEQYF.

The chain has TRBV5-1 and TRBJ2-5; TRBD1 aligns across 8 bases. Trimming took 0 bases from V and 1 from J; bases not matched to a gene: 2. Germline V lookup: CDR1 SGHRS, CDR2 YFSETQ. The CDR3 is 15 residues long. CDR3 protein: CASSLGTGTQETQYF. DNA of the CDR3: TGCGCCAGCAGCTTGGGGACAGGGACCCAAGAGACCCAGTACTTC.

V is TRBV5-1 and J is TRBJ1-1; maybe TRBD1 (5 bases). V lost 1 base, J lost 10 bases, and 14 bases lay in between. The CDR3 contains 13 residues. The V gene's germline CDR1 is SGHRS and CDR2 YFSETQ. The chain's CDR3 is CASSLSGDGRAFF. CDR3 coding DNA: TGCGCCAGCAGCTTGTCGGGGGACGGTCGAGCTTTCTTT.

The chain combines TRBV6-1 with TRBJ2-2, with D unclear. Deletions cut 4 bases from V and 6 bases from J, with 15 bases between. The CDR3 contains 15 residues. Germline V gene lookup returns CDR1 MNHNS and CDR2 SASEGT. This CDR3 reads CASSGRTLAAGELFF. CDR3 DNA: TGTGCCAGCAGTGGGAGAACATTGGCTGCCGGGGAGCTGTTTTTT.

The chain links TRBV7-2 to TRBJ1-2; TRBD1 is a possible D gene (5 bases). Between the trimmed V and J ends, which lost 4 bases and 4 bases, there was a span of 13 bases. Germline V gene sequence: CDR1 SGHTA, CDR2 FQGNSA. This CDR3 is 14 amino acids long. CDR3 region: CASSSQGSLYGYTF. In DNA form, the CDR3 reads TGTGCCAGCAGCTCCCAGGGATCCCTCTATGGCTACACCTTC.

This clone was seen only a few times. The rearrangement uses TRBV6-1 and TRBJ1-1; D is possibly TRBD1 (6 bases). The germline CDR1 and CDR2 sequences are MNHNS and SASEGT. Trimming took 5 bases from V and 0 from J, leaving 10 bases between them. The CDR3 is 14 residues long. CDR3 in DNA: TGTGCCAGCAGTCGGACAGTGGTGAACACTGAAGCTTTCTTT. Translation: CASSRTVVNTEAFF.